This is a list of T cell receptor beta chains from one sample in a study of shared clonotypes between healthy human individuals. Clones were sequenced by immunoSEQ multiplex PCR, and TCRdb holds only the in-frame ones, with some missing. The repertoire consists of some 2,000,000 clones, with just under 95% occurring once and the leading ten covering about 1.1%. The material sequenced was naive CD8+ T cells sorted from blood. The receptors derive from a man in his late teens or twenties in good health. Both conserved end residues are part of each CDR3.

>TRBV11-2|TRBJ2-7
CASSSDKGEQYF
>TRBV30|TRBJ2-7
CAWSVPRTSSYEQYF
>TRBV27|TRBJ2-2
CASSGMANTGELFF
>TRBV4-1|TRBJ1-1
CASSQERVQTNTEAFF
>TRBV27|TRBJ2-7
CASSLRGPPPYEQYF
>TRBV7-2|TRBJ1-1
CASSWGMNTEAFF
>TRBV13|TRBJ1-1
CASSPTGGGTEAFF
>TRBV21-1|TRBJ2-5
CASSKGRWWGQGYF
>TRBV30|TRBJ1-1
CAWSSGVNTEAFF
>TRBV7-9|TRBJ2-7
CASSLVRVERNSYEQYF
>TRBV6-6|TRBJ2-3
CASSKRQDTQYF
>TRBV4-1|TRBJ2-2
CASSRPGALGTGELFF
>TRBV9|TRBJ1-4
CASSSTRSVEEKLFF
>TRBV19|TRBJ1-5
CASSSGVQAQHF
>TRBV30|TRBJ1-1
CAWAGGAGAEAFF
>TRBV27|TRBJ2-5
CASSSLAGATETQYF
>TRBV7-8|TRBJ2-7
CASSLAGGYEQYF
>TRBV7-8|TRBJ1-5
CASSSPGQGGGNQPQHF
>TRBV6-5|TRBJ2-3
CASSSPRDRGLHTQYF
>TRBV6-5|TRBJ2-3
CASRSGGVDTQYF
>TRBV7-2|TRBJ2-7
CASSLGPGGAATEQYF
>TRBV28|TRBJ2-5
CASSFQGTDQETQYF
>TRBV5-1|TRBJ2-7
CASSLAVAGDEQYF
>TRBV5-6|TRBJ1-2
CASQPRWAWDYGYTF
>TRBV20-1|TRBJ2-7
CSARDNYEQYF
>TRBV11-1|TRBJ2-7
CASSTGTTYEQYF
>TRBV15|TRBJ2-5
CATSRETGEETQYF
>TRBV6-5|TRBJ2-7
CASSALGEAYEQYF
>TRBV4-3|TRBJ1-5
CASSPGTGFQPQHF
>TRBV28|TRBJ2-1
CASSLWLAGGESSYNEQFF